This T cell receptor beta chain is drawn from a study of ipilimumab plus nivolumab after autologous stem cell transplantation. This CDR3 is built from 13 residues. The ends were cut back, 8 bases at V and 0 bases at J, with 10 bases in the middle. The germline V gene has CDR1 MNHNS and CDR2 SASEGT. Generated by immunoSEQ multiplex PCR, the TCRdb table keeps only in-frame clones and is missing some. The data contain roughly 3,000 clones, about 80% of them singletons. This clonotype originated in a male donor with primary mediastinal lymphoma. The chain links TRBV6-1 to TRBJ2-5, with D possibly TRBD2 on 6 matching bases. The sequences come from PBMCs, collected in a trial of ipilimumab plus nivolumab as post-transplant consolidation. CDR3 nucleotides: TGTGCCAGCGGGACTTTGTACCAAGAGACCCAGTACTTC. Protein: CASGTLYQETQYF.